A selection of T cell receptor beta chains follows, all from one sample in a study of blood T cell repertoires in COVID-19. Profiling relied on immunoSEQ multiplex PCR, and the TCRdb table lists in-frame clones only, not all of them. In the table there are 35,000 to 55,000 clones, just over 85% of which are singletons. The sample taken for sequencing was peripheral blood. These receptors were obtained from a man in his fifties or sixties with active COVID-19. Each CDR3 is given with its conserved first and last residue. Fields, in order: J gene, D gene, CDR3 length, clone size, V gene, CDR3 protein, CDR3 DNA. D genes are given only for firm matches. Clone size is shown for a subset of rows, as once, few, many or a class of expanded clone.

TRBJ2-1	TRBD2	15	NA	TRBV12-5	CASGFELSGVNEQFF	TGTGCTAGTGGTTTTGAGCTTAGCGGGGTTAATGAGCAGTTCTTC
TRBJ2-3	TRBD2	15	NA	TRBV28	CASSLRGEGADTQYF	TGTGCCAGCAGTTTGCGCGGGGAGGGAGCAGATACGCAGTATTTT
TRBJ1-3	NA	15	NA	TRBV7-8	CASSLFTGSGNTIYF	TGTGCCAGCAGCCTCTTCACAGGGTCTGGAAACACCATATATTTT
TRBJ2-7	TRBD2	14	once	TRBV3-1/TRBV3-2	CASSQDKGLARQYF	TGTGCCAGCAGCCAAGATAAGGGACTAGCACGGCAGTACTTC
TRBJ2-1	TRBD2	16	NA	TRBV5-5	CASSLSTSEIYNEQFF	TGTGCCAGCAGCCTAAGCACTAGCGAGATTTACAATGAGCAGTTCTTC
TRBJ2-3	NA	19	NA	TRBV19	CASSTGVLQLGASTDTQYF	TGTGCCAGTAGTACCGGGGTTTTACAACTAGGTGCTAGCACAGATACGCAGTATTTT
TRBJ2-2	TRBD1	17	once	TRBV6-2/TRBV6-3	CASSYSQGTGGSGELFF	TGTGCCAGCAGTTACTCGCAAGGGACAGGGGGCTCCGGGGAGCTGTTTTTT
TRBJ2-1	TRBD2	15	NA	TRBV11-2	CASSPRLAGRSEQFF	TGTGCCAGCAGCCCCCGACTAGCGGGAAGGAGTGAGCAGTTCTTC
TRBJ2-7	NA	13	NA	TRBV6-5	CASSPLPSYEQYF	TGTGCCAGCAGCCCACTACCCTCCTACGAGCAGTACTTC
TRBJ2-7	TRBD2	13	NA	TRBV7-8	CASSLGTTYEQYF	TGTGCCAGCAGCCTTGGGACTACCTACGAGCAGTACTTC